This T cell receptor (beta chain) derives from a study of regulatory T cells in long-lasting Graves disease. Stated time point: newly diagnosed GD, antithyroid drugs for less than 3 months. Preparation of the TCR library used RNA extracted from PBMCs. The diagnosis of Graves' disease used American Thyroid Association guidelines. CDR3 regions were amplified by Arm-PCR using iRepertoire HTBI primers to build TCR beta libraries. TCRdb reanalysed the multiplex PCR reads using MiXCR and keeps one entry per CDR3 protein. Of 350,000 to 450,000 distinct CDR3 sequences in the sample, more than 12% were seen once. This clonotype has only a few counts. V was cut by 8 bases and J by 6 bases, with 15 bases left in between. There are 13 residues in the CDR3. CDR1 KGHDR and CDR2 SFDVKD come from the germline V gene. The same sample was also studied in work on T cells in Graves' hyperthyroidism and ophthalmopathy. That work contributes: Pregnant or lactating patients were excluded, as were those with uncontrolled infection or other autoimmune disease.

The chain employs TRBV24-1 and TRBJ1-1, with a possible D match to TRBD1 (6 bases). The sequences come from peripheral blood mononuclear cells (PBMCs), collected at new diagnosis, from a patient treated with antithyroid drugs. This sequence was found in a woman in her 30s with Graves disease. DNA of the CDR3: TGTGCCACCACGGGTCAGGGGAATGCTGAAGCTTTCTTT. Protein: CATTGQGNAEAFF.